This TCR beta chain was profiled in a study of blood T cells in healthy people across ages. Study-level findings and limits: TCR beta diversity tracked closely with naive T cell percentage. There were more naive CD4+ cells and higher diversity in long-lived donors than in aged donors.

PCR was performed a second time for about 6 to 11 cycles using a sample-barcoded 5' primer and a J-beta primer mix. A single record per CDR3 protein comes from TCRdb applying MiXCR to the 5' RACE reads. The sample includes 1.5 million to 2 million distinct CDR3 sequences, roughly 49% of them seen just once. On this clonotype itself: The antigen remains unidentified. One junction end disagrees with the germline gene, perhaps due to a read error.

CDR3 length: 14 amino acids. The source of this sequence is a woman aged 35 to 49 in good health. The chain is built from TRBV12-3 or TRBV12-4 and TRBJ1-2; 7 bases are a match to TRBD1. The material sequenced was blood. The CDR3 loop reads CAGSSGGGGYGYTF. The CDR3 nucleotides are TGTGCCGGCAGTTCAGGAGGGGGCGGCTATGGCTACACCTTC.